This TCR beta chain appears in the sequencing data of a study of shared clonotypes between healthy human individuals. Researchers ran the assay at a deep level. Repertoires were generated with immunoSEQ multiplex PCR, while TCRdb's copy carries only in-frame clones and drops some. There are about 2.3 million clones in the sample; 85% to 95% occur only once, and around 0.4% lies in the top ten. This clone was seen once. As yet, its antigen is unknown. Overall study results and limits: It was the non-shared clonotypes that had lower generation probabilities than clonotypes shared by all four donors. Of the naive CD4 clonotypes, about 5.4% were shared across several donors.

The receptor comes from a man aged 18 to 30 in good health. Some clones in this sample may be carry-over from other donors' samples. Material: naive CD4+ T cells from PBMCs. As to subset: CD45RA+ positively selected.

The CDR3 protein is CASTPREGSSGANVLTF. DNA for the CDR3: TGTGCCAGTACCCCTAGAGAGGGGAGCTCTGGGGCCAACGTCCTGACTTTC. This rearrangement joins TRBV19 to TRBJ2-6; D is tentatively TRBD1 or TRBD2 (5 bases each). Germline V gene lookup returns CDR1 LNHDA and CDR2 SQIVND (reference sequence). The V and J ends lost 7 bases and 0 bases respectively, with 16 bases between them. CDR3 length: 17 residues.